This is a list of T cell receptor beta chains from one sample in a study of shared clonotypes between healthy human individuals. The method was immunoSEQ multiplex PCR; TCRdb's version includes in-frame clones alone and lacks a portion of them. The table includes nearly 2 million clones, about 95% detected once. The sequencing input was naive CD8+ T cells sorted from blood. The receptors shown here come from a young man in good health. CDR3s include the opening cysteine and the closing phenylalanine or tryptophan. A D gene is named only where the DNA matches it firmly. Clone size is stated in some rows and not others, as once, few, many or a class when expanded.

clone_size: NA
d_call: NA
j_call: TRBJ1-1
v_call: TRBV6-5
cdr3_aa: CASSYGQGNTEAFF
cdr3_nt: TGTGCCAGCAGTTACGGGCAGGGGAACACTGAAGCTTTCTTT

clone_size: NA
d_call: NA
j_call: TRBJ1-6
v_call: TRBV27
cdr3_aa: CASRTGIEGSPLHF
cdr3_nt: TGTGCCAGCAGGACGGGAATCGAGGGATCACCCCTCCACTTT

clone_size: NA
d_call: NA
j_call: TRBJ2-1
v_call: TRBV5-4
cdr3_aa: CASTRGVNEQFF
cdr3_nt: TGTGCCAGCACCCGAGGGGTAAATGAGCAGTTCTTC

clone_size: NA
d_call: NA
j_call: TRBJ1-2
v_call: TRBV7-9
cdr3_aa: CASSPGVDGYGYTF
cdr3_nt: TGTGCCAGCAGCCCAGGGGTCGACGGCTATGGCTACACCTTC

clone_size: NA
d_call: NA
j_call: TRBJ2-1
v_call: TRBV15
cdr3_aa: CATSRDGALTAYNEQFF
cdr3_nt: TGTGCCACCAGCAGAGATGGGGCCTTAACCGCCTACAATGAGCAGTTCTTC

clone_size: NA
d_call: NA
j_call: TRBJ1-4
v_call: TRBV27
cdr3_aa: CASSFDGVGNEKLFF
cdr3_nt: TGTGCCAGCAGTTTTGATGGGGTTGGTAATGAAAAACTGTTTTTT

clone_size: NA
d_call: NA
j_call: TRBJ1-2
v_call: TRBV4-3
cdr3_aa: CASSQDGQGRGYTF
cdr3_nt: TGCGCCAGCAGCCAAGACGGTCAGGGTAGAGGCTACACCTTC

clone_size: NA
d_call: NA
j_call: TRBJ2-2
v_call: TRBV5-6
cdr3_aa: CASSSSGLSGELFF
cdr3_nt: TGTGCCAGCAGCTCCTCGGGGTTATCCGGGGAGCTGTTTTTT

clone_size: NA
d_call: TRBD2
j_call: TRBJ2-1
v_call: TRBV6-5
cdr3_aa: CASSLSSGSYSEQFF
cdr3_nt: TGTGCCAGCAGCCTGTCAAGCGGGAGTTACAGTGAGCAGTTCTTC

clone_size: NA
d_call: TRBD1
j_call: TRBJ2-7
v_call: TRBV13
cdr3_aa: CASSPTGTGGSYEQYF
cdr3_nt: TGTGCCAGCAGCCCAACCGGGACAGGGGGCTCCTACGAGCAGTACTTC

clone_size: once
d_call: NA
j_call: TRBJ2-2
v_call: TRBV7-6
cdr3_aa: CASSPLLGPGELFF
cdr3_nt: TGTGCCAGCAGCCCACTGCTGGGGCCCGGGGAGCTGTTTTTT

clone_size: NA
d_call: TRBD1
j_call: TRBJ1-3
v_call: TRBV27
cdr3_aa: CASSLQGTGNTIYF
cdr3_nt: TGTGCCAGCAGCTTACAGGGGACTGGAAACACCATATATTTT

clone_size: NA
d_call: NA
j_call: TRBJ1-3
v_call: TRBV4-1
cdr3_aa: CASSQEASGYSGNTIYF
cdr3_nt: TGCGCCAGCAGCCAAGAAGCGTCCGGATACTCTGGAAACACCATATATTTT

clone_size: once
d_call: TRBD2
j_call: TRBJ2-7
v_call: TRBV27
cdr3_aa: CASRRGGDYEQYF
cdr3_nt: TGTGCCAGCAGACGGGGGGGCGATTACGAGCAGTACTTC

clone_size: NA
d_call: TRBD2
j_call: TRBJ2-3
v_call: TRBV4-3
cdr3_aa: CASSPSSGKVTDTQYF
cdr3_nt: TGCGCCAGCAGCCCCTCTAGCGGAAAAGTCACAGATACGCAGTATTTT

clone_size: once
d_call: NA
j_call: TRBJ2-5
v_call: TRBV29-1
cdr3_aa: CSVEDQEEGAQETQYF
cdr3_nt: TGCAGCGTTGAAGATCAGGAGGAAGGGGCCCAAGAGACCCAGTACTTC

clone_size: NA
d_call: TRBD1
j_call: TRBJ2-5
v_call: TRBV4-1
cdr3_aa: CASSQEGSTGRWETQYF
cdr3_nt: TGCGCCAGCAGCCAAGAAGGATCGACAGGGCGGTGGGAGACCCAGTACTTC

clone_size: NA
d_call: TRBD1
j_call: TRBJ1-2
v_call: TRBV15
cdr3_aa: CATSRTGLDYGYTF
cdr3_nt: TGTGCCACCAGCAGGACAGGGTTGGACTATGGCTACACCTTC

clone_size: NA
d_call: TRBD2
j_call: TRBJ2-7
v_call: TRBV5-1
cdr3_aa: CASSLAGIAGDWEQYF
cdr3_nt: TGCGCCAGCAGCTTGGCCGGGATAGCGGGAGACTGGGAGCAGTACTTC

clone_size: NA
d_call: NA
j_call: TRBJ1-1
v_call: TRBV7-3
cdr3_aa: CASSQGSGEEDTEAFF
cdr3_nt: TGTGCCAGCAGCCAAGGGTCGGGGGAAGAGGACACTGAAGCTTTCTTT

clone_size: NA
d_call: NA
j_call: TRBJ2-7
v_call: TRBV6-5
cdr3_aa: CASSYSGQSPQYF
cdr3_nt: TGTGCCAGCAGTTACTCGGGGCAAAGTCCGCAGTACTTC

clone_size: NA
d_call: NA
j_call: TRBJ2-7
v_call: TRBV29-1
cdr3_aa: CSVASSSYEQYF
cdr3_nt: TGCAGCGTGGCGTCGAGCTCCTACGAGCAGTACTTC

clone_size: NA
d_call: TRBD1
j_call: TRBJ1-3
v_call: TRBV4-3
cdr3_aa: CASSQDRGQYDGNTIYF
cdr3_nt: TGCGCCAGCAGCCAAGACCGGGGACAGTACGATGGAAACACCATATATTTT

clone_size: NA
d_call: NA
j_call: TRBJ2-1
v_call: TRBV30
cdr3_aa: CAWGTGEQFF
cdr3_nt: TGTGCCTGGGGAACCGGTGAGCAGTTCTTC

clone_size: NA
d_call: NA
j_call: TRBJ1-2
v_call: TRBV6-5
cdr3_aa: CASSYFTGPNYGYTF
cdr3_nt: TGTGCCAGCAGTTACTTTACAGGCCCTAACTATGGCTACACCTTC

clone_size: NA
d_call: NA
j_call: TRBJ2-7
v_call: TRBV19
cdr3_aa: CASSGFGDYEQYF
cdr3_nt: TGTGCCAGTAGTGGTTTCGGCGACTACGAGCAGTACTTC